The rows below give T cell receptor beta chains drawn from one sample of a study of shared clonotypes between healthy human individuals. Sequenced by immunoSEQ multiplex PCR; TCRdb stores in-frame clones only, minus some. Here the sample spans under 1 million clones, about 91% being singletons. The material sequenced was naive CD8+ T cells sorted from blood. The receptor source for this set is a man aged 25 to 45 in good health. Each CDR3 is given with its conserved first and last residue. D genes are given only for firm matches. Clone size is given for some rows only: seen once, a few or many times, or a class if the clone is expanded.

D: .
V: TRBV2
size: .
J: TRBJ1-2
DNA: TGTGCCAGCAGTGGACGCCTTAACTATGGCTACACCTTC
CDR3: CASSGRLNYGYTF

D: .
V: TRBV11-2
size: .
J: TRBJ2-7
DNA: TGTGCCAGCAGCTTAGCGTCCAGTGCCTACACCTACGAGCAGTACTTC
CDR3: CASSLASSAYTYEQYF

D: TRBD2
V: TRBV11-2
size: .
J: TRBJ2-1
DNA: TGTGCCAGCAGCCTCTCTAGCGGGAGCATGTACAATGAGCAGTTCTTC
CDR3: CASSLSSGSMYNEQFF

D: .
V: TRBV4-1
size: .
J: TRBJ1-2
DNA: TGCGCCAGCCGCACACCGGGACACTATGGCTACACCTTC
CDR3: CASRTPGHYGYTF

D: .
V: TRBV21-1
size: once
J: TRBJ1-5
DNA: TGTGCCAGCAGCACCCGGACAGGGGGTCAGCCCCAGCATTTT
CDR3: CASSTRTGGQPQHF

D: .
V: TRBV6-6
size: .
J: TRBJ2-1
DNA: TGTGCCAGCAGTTACAGTCTAGTACTCAATGAGCAGTTCTTC
CDR3: CASSYSLVLNEQFF

D: .
V: TRBV5-1
size: .
J: TRBJ1-1
DNA: TGCGCCAGCAGCTTGGACAGGAGGAACACTGAAGCTTTCTTT
CDR3: CASSLDRRNTEAFF

D: .
V: TRBV6-4
size: .
J: TRBJ2-1
DNA: TGTGCCAGCCCCTCATTTCCGGGTGAGCAGTTCTTC
CDR3: CASPSFPGEQFF

D: .
V: TRBV2
size: .
J: TRBJ2-1
DNA: TGTGCATTCGCCGAGGGATCCTACAATGAGCAGTTCTTC
CDR3: CAFAEGSYNEQFF

D: .
V: TRBV4-1
size: .
J: TRBJ2-6
DNA: TGCGCCAGCAGCCAAGAAGGGGGGCCTGGGGCCAACGTCCTGACTTTC
CDR3: CASSQEGGPGANVLTF

D: TRBD2
V: TRBV18
size: .
J: TRBJ2-3
DNA: TGTGCCAGCTCACCACCGGGGACGCTAGCGGGAGGGAAAGATACGCAGTATTTT
CDR3: CASSPPGTLAGGKDTQYF

D: .
V: TRBV19
size: .
J: TRBJ2-7
DNA: TGTGCCAGTAGTATCGGGTTGGGGACTTCGTCGGAGCAGTACTTC
CDR3: CASSIGLGTSSEQYF

D: TRBD1
V: TRBV25-1
size: once
J: TRBJ2-7
DNA: TGTGCCACGGGACAGCCCTACGAGCAGTACTTC
CDR3: CATGQPYEQYF

D: .
V: TRBV6-5
size: .
J: TRBJ2-7
DNA: TGTGCCAGCAGTCTTACTAGTAAGGACGAGCAGTACTTC
CDR3: CASSLTSKDEQYF

D: .
V: TRBV5-4
size: .
J: TRBJ2-3
DNA: TGTGCCAGCAGCGGGTGGGCAGATACGCAGTATTTT
CDR3: CASSGWADTQYF

D: .
V: TRBV28
size: few
J: TRBJ2-7
DNA: TGTGCCAGCAGACTACAGGGAAGCTCCTACGAGCAGTACTTC
CDR3: CASRLQGSSYEQYF

D: TRBD2
V: TRBV27
size: once
J: TRBJ2-1
DNA: TGTGCCATATCAGCGGGAGGGGACTACAATGAGCAGTTCTTC
CDR3: CAISAGGDYNEQFF

D: .
V: TRBV7-9
size: .
J: TRBJ2-7
DNA: TGTGCCAGCAGCCCCGGGACTGAGCAGTACTTC
CDR3: CASSPGTEQYF

D: .
V: TRBV7-9
size: .
J: TRBJ2-3
DNA: TGTGCCAGCAGCTCGAGGACCACAGATACGCAGTATTTT
CDR3: CASSSRTTDTQYF

D: TRBD1
V: TRBV2
size: .
J: TRBJ2-7
DNA: TGTGCCAGCAGTGAGGGGACAGGGGAATACGAGCAGTACTTC
CDR3: CASSEGTGEYEQYF

D: .
V: TRBV18
size: once
J: TRBJ2-7
DNA: TGTGCCAGCTCACCATTCTCTTCGGGTGCCGAGCAGTACTTC
CDR3: CASSPFSSGAEQYF

D: .
V: TRBV4-3
size: .
J: TRBJ2-5
DNA: TGCGCCAGCAGCCAAGGAGTGCAAGAGACCCAGTACTTC
CDR3: CASSQGVQETQYF

D: .
V: TRBV14
size: once
J: TRBJ2-1
DNA: TGTGCCAGCAGCCAAGTGGGTTCGTCGGGAGCTAACAATGAGCAGTTCTTC
CDR3: CASSQVGSSGANNEQFF

D: .
V: TRBV12-5
size: .
J: TRBJ2-1
DNA: TGTGCTAGTGGTTTGGCGGACTCCGGGCACAATGAGCAGTTCTTC
CDR3: CASGLADSGHNEQFF

D: .
V: TRBV28
size: once
J: TRBJ2-1
DNA: TGTGCCAGCAGTTTATATAGGGCTAGGGTTGAGCAGTTCTTC
CDR3: CASSLYRARVEQFF

D: .
V: TRBV7-6
size: .
J: TRBJ2-1
DNA: TGTGCCAGCAGCTTAGGGGAGGGGGTATACATCAATGAGCAGTTCTTC
CDR3: CASSLGEGVYINEQFF

D: .
V: TRBV7-2
size: .
J: TRBJ2-7
DNA: TGTGCCAGCAGCTTATCCGGCCCCTACGAGCAGTACTTC
CDR3: CASSLSGPYEQYF

D: TRBD2
V: TRBV10-3
size: .
J: TRBJ2-7
DNA: TGTGCCATCAGTGGCACCACTGTAGCGGGGGTCTCCTACGAGCAGTACTTC
CDR3: CAISGTTVAGVSYEQYF

D: .
V: TRBV6-5
size: .
J: TRBJ1-3
DNA: TGTGCCAGCAGGGGGGGGAACACCATATATTTT
CDR3: CASRGGNTIYF

D: .
V: TRBV7-9
size: .
J: TRBJ2-2
DNA: TGTGCCAGCAGCTTAGGCGGACTCGAATCGAACACCGGGGAGCTGTTTTTT
CDR3: CASSLGGLESNTGELFF

D: .
V: TRBV14
size: many
J: TRBJ2-1
DNA: TGTGCCAGCGGGAACAATGAGCAGTTCTTC
CDR3: CASGNNEQFF

D: .
V: TRBV28
size: .
J: TRBJ2-1
DNA: TGTGCCAGCAGTGGGCAGGGGACTCCAGCCTACAATGAGCAGTTCTTC
CDR3: CASSGQGTPAYNEQFF

D: .
V: TRBV30
size: .
J: TRBJ2-1
DNA: TGTGCCTGGAGTGTGGGGGCAAGGGAGCAGTTCTTC
CDR3: CAWSVGAREQFF

D: .
V: TRBV19
size: .
J: TRBJ2-7
DNA: TGTGCCAGTAGTACAGGGCTGCACACCTACGAGCAGTACTTC
CDR3: CASSTGLHTYEQYF

D: .
V: TRBV11-2
size: .
J: TRBJ2-5
DNA: TGTGCCAGCAGCCGCGGGGCAGGGTTGGGGCAAGAGACCCAGTACTTC
CDR3: CASSRGAGLGQETQYF

D: TRBD1
V: TRBV25-1
size: .
J: TRBJ1-1
DNA: TGTGCCAGCAGTTCAGGGGGCACTGAAGCTTTCTTT
CDR3: CASSSGGTEAFF

D: TRBD1
V: TRBV7-9
size: .
J: TRBJ2-1
DNA: TGTGCCAGCAGCTTAGTTGGGACAGTCCCCAATGAGCAGTTCTTC
CDR3: CASSLVGTVPNEQFF

D: .
V: TRBV10-3
size: .
J: TRBJ1-4
DNA: TGTGCCATCAGTGAAGTCCAAACAGAAAAACTGTTTTTT
CDR3: CAISEVQTEKLFF

D: .
V: TRBV10-3
size: .
J: TRBJ1-1
DNA: TGTGCCATCAGGGACAGATTGAATGAAGCTTTCTTT
CDR3: CAIRDRLNEAFF

D: .
V: TRBV30
size: .
J: TRBJ2-5
DNA: TGTGCCTGGAGTCTGCTTGCCGTCCAAGAGACCCAGTACTTC
CDR3: CAWSLLAVQETQYF

D: .
V: TRBV10-3
size: .
J: TRBJ2-4
DNA: TGTGCCATCAGTGAAACAGGGAACGGGGCCAAAAACATTCAGTACTTC
CDR3: CAISETGNGAKNIQYF

D: .
V: TRBV6-1
size: .
J: TRBJ2-3
DNA: TGTGCCAGCAGTGAACAATGGGTTATCCGGCAGATTGACACAGATACGCAGTATTTT
CDR3: CASSEQWVIRQIDTDTQYF

D: .
V: TRBV18
size: once
J: TRBJ2-7
DNA: TGTGCCAGCTCCACCGCCCTCTACGAGCAGTACTTC
CDR3: CASSTALYEQYF

D: .
V: TRBV5-6
size: few
J: TRBJ2-5
DNA: TGTGCCAGCAGCCCCGTGGGGGCAGAGACCCAGTACTTC
CDR3: CASSPVGAETQYF

D: TRBD2
V: TRBV7-9
size: .
J: TRBJ2-7
DNA: TGTGCCAGCACCAAGCGGGAGCGCTCCTACGAGCAGTACTTC
CDR3: CASTKRERSYEQYF

D: .
V: TRBV7-9
size: .
J: TRBJ2-2
DNA: TGTGCCAGCATCCCCAGAGACACCGGGGAGCTGTTTTTT
CDR3: CASIPRDTGELFF

D: .
V: TRBV6-1
size: .
J: TRBJ1-5
DNA: TGTGCCAGCCTGCAAGTATATAGCAATCAGCCCCAGCATTTT
CDR3: CASLQVYSNQPQHF

D: TRBD2
V: TRBV18
size: .
J: TRBJ2-5
DNA: TGTGCCAGCTCACCCTGGGGGGGTATGGAAGAGACCCAGTACTTC
CDR3: CASSPWGGMEETQYF

D: .
V: TRBV21-1
size: .
J: TRBJ2-7
DNA: TGTGCCAGCAGCAAATTTGTGGGGGTGGGTGACGAGCAGTACTTC
CDR3: CASSKFVGVGDEQYF

D: TRBD2
V: TRBV28
size: .
J: TRBJ2-5
DNA: TGTGCCAGCAGTTTATACCGGACTAGGTGGGAGACCCAGTACTTC
CDR3: CASSLYRTRWETQYF

D: .
V: TRBV7-9
size: .
J: TRBJ1-1
DNA: TGTGCCAGCAGCTTGGGACTAGCCGCCACTGAAGCTTTCTTT
CDR3: CASSLGLAATEAFF

D: .
V: TRBV6-6
size: .
J: TRBJ2-7
DNA: TGTGCCAGCACCACCAGGGGATACGAGCAGTACTTC
CDR3: CASTTRGYEQYF

D: .
V: TRBV6-5
size: .
J: TRBJ2-7
DNA: TGTGCCAGCGGATTTACTGAAGGTTTCGAGCAGTACTTC
CDR3: CASGFTEGFEQYF

D: TRBD1
V: TRBV28
size: .
J: TRBJ2-3
DNA: TGTGCCAGCAGTTTGGGGACAGGGAGCACAGATACGCAGTATTTT
CDR3: CASSLGTGSTDTQYF